This T cell receptor beta chain was retrieved from a study of blood T cell repertoires in COVID-19. Across the study: The United States, Italy and Spain were the sources of the acute and convalescent COVID-19 samples.

The CDR3 contains 13 residues. Per germline, CDR1 SQVTM and CDR2 ANQGSEA. V was pared by 5 bases and J by 3 bases, with 13 bases between. In the source study's methods: It was from reference gene primer amplification that nucleated cell counts were estimated. Here immunoSEQ multiplex PCR was the method, and the copy in TCRdb shows in-frame clones only, minus some. The DNA was the basis for D and trimming; V, J and clone size are from that table. The data show about 40,000 clones, approximately 85% seen once. The sequencing sample was made of peripheral blood. The sequence derives from a human donor in a cohort sampled during active COVID-19. This chain links TRBV29-1 with TRBJ2-5; D is possibly TRBD2 (5 bases). CDR3 nucleotide sequence: TGCAGCGTTAACCGGCCCGGGGAAGAGACCCAGTACTTC. This encodes CSVNRPGEETQYF.